This T cell receptor (beta chain) was profiled in a study of blood T cells in healthy people across ages. Study findings and constraints: Naive T cell percentage showed a strong correlation with the diversity of TCR beta. CMV infection status of these donors was not known.

Then a second PCR, running about 6 to 12 cycles, was carried out with a sample-barcoded 5' primer and a J-beta primer mix. TCRdb fed the 5' RACE reads into MiXCR, producing one record per CDR3 protein. The sample records about 1.5 million distinct CDR3 sequences, 42% being singletons. The germline CDR1 and CDR2 sequences are MNHEY and SMNVEV (reference sequence). This CDR3 spans 16 amino acids. V dropped 6 bases and J dropped 6; count of bases not matched to a gene: 14. Concerning this clonotype: The antigen remains unidentified.

This sequence was found in a woman aged 18 to 35 in good health. Material for sequencing was blood. V gene TRBV27 combines with J gene TRBJ1-1, with 9 bases identical to TRBD1. CDR3 amino acids: CASRPRTGDTVSEAFF. CDR3 nucleotide sequence: TGTGCCAGCAGACCTAGGACAGGGGATACTGTCTCTGAAGCTTTCTTT.